A selection of T cell receptor beta chains follows, all from one sample in a study of shared clonotypes between healthy human individuals. Some clones are missing from TCRdb's copy, which holds only in-frame ones; the method was immunoSEQ multiplex PCR. The data show over 850,000 clones, around 82% seen once. Sequenced sample: memory CD4+ T cells from PBMCs. The receptors shown here come from a man in his late teens or twenties in good health. Some clones in this sample may be carry-over from other donors' samples. CDR3s include the opening cysteine and the closing phenylalanine or tryptophan. Fields, in order: clone size, D gene, J gene, CDR3 length, V gene, CDR3 DNA, CDR3 protein. A D gene is named only where the DNA matches it firmly. Size is stated for part of the rows, as once, few or many counts, or as a class when the clone is expanded.

>-|-|TRBJ2-5|13|TRBV5-6
TGTGCCAGCAGCTTGAAGGACACCGTGACCCAGTACTTC
CASSLKDTVTQYF
>-|-|TRBJ1-2|15|TRBV9
TGTGCCAGCAGCCCGAGATCCTCCGTTTCCGGGGGCTACACCTTC
CASSPRSSVSGGYTF
>-|-|TRBJ1-5|14|TRBV2
TGTGCCAGCAGTAGACGCAGGGTTGTGGAGCCCCAGCATTTT
CASSRRRVVEPQHF
>-|TRBD2|TRBJ2-3|17|TRBV7-3
TGTGCCAGCAGCTTATTATCTAGCGGGTCCAGCACAGATACGCAGTATTTT
CASSLLSSGSSTDTQYF
>-|-|TRBJ2-5|11|TRBV20-1
TGCAGTGCACGTGCACCAGAGACCCAGTACTTC
CSARAPETQYF
>-|TRBD2|TRBJ2-7|13|TRBV15
TGTGCCACCAGCCTAGCGGGGGGCTACGAGCAGTACTTC
CATSLAGGYEQYF
>-|-|TRBJ1-5|13|TRBV19
TGTGCCAGTAGGCCGGGACCTACGGGTGCCCAGCATTTT
CASRPGPTGAQHF
>few|-|TRBJ1-1|11|TRBV27
TGTGCCAGCAGTCCCCGTCCTGAAGCTTTCTTT
CASSPRPEAFF
>-|-|TRBJ1-4|13|TRBV7-2
TGTGCCAGCAGCCCATCCAGGGGTGAAAAACTGTTTTTT
CASSPSRGEKLFF
>-|-|TRBJ1-1|14|TRBV11-2
TGTGCCAGCAGCTTAGTTAATTTAAACACTGAAGCTTTCTTT
CASSLVNLNTEAFF
>-|TRBD1|TRBJ1-2|17|TRBV5-1
TGCGCCAGCAGCTCGGGACAGGCTTATGGGACCAACTATGGCTACACCTTC
CASSSGQAYGTNYGYTF
>-|-|TRBJ2-7|16|TRBV9
TGTGCCAGCAGTGCCAATAAGTTCGGAGATTCAAGCGAGCAGTACTTC
CASSANKFGDSSEQYF
>few|-|TRBJ1-5|13|TRBV2
TGTGCCAGCAGGGCGGATAGCAATCAGCCCCAGCATTTT
CASRADSNQPQHF
>-|-|TRBJ1-1|12|TRBV6-5
TGTGCCAGCAGTTACTCTCGGGGGGGAACTTTCTTT
CASSYSRGGTFF
>-|-|TRBJ2-5|13|TRBV28
TGTGCCAGCAGTTCAGGGGACCAAGAGACCCAGTACTTC
CASSSGDQETQYF
>-|-|TRBJ1-1|14|TRBV19
TGTGCCAGTAGTTTCGGGATCATGAACACTGAAGCTTTCTTT
CASSFGIMNTEAFF
>-|-|TRBJ2-7|14|TRBV4-3
TGCGCCAGCAGCCAAGGGCTAGCGACTCACGAGCAGTACTTC
CASSQGLATHEQYF
>-|-|TRBJ1-5|13|TRBV18
TGTGCCAGCTCGGGGCAGGGTAATCAGCCCCAGCATTTT
CASSGQGNQPQHF
>-|TRBD1|TRBJ2-7|17|TRBV28
TGTGCCAGCAGTTTAGGGGGATTGGGACAGGGGTCCTACGAGCAGTACTTC
CASSLGGLGQGSYEQYF
>-|TRBD1|TRBJ2-1|14|TRBV5-1
TGCGCCAGCAGCTGGGGGACAGGTGGGAATGAGCAGTTCTTC
CASSWGTGGNEQFF
>many|-|TRBJ1-5|15|TRBV19
TGTGCCAGTAGTTTTCGGGGGTATAGCAATCAGCCCCAGCATTTT
CASSFRGYSNQPQHF
>many|TRBD2|TRBJ2-3|16|TRBV4-1
TGCGCCAGCAGCTCAGGGGCGGGAGGGCGCACAGATACGCAGTATTTT
CASSSGAGGRTDTQYF
>-|-|TRBJ2-7|14|TRBV25-1
TGTGCCAGCAGTAGGCAGCCCCCCTCCTACGAGCAGTACTTC
CASSRQPPSYEQYF
>-|-|TRBJ1-1|17|TRBV21-1
TGTGCCAGCAGCAAAAGGGAGTGGGGGGAACGCCACCTCCAAGCTTTCTTT
CASSKREWGERHLQAFF
>-|-|TRBJ1-5|17|TRBV7-8
TGTGCCAGCAGCTTAGGGAGGGGACGGGAAAGCAATCAGCCCCAGCATTTT
CASSLGRGRESNQPQHF
>few|-|TRBJ1-1|14|TRBV19
TGTGCCAGTACCCCAGGACCCGGGGTGACTGAAGCTTTCTTT
CASTPGPGVTEAFF
>-|-|TRBJ2-1|13|TRBV19
TGTGCCAGTGAGGGAGGTGAGAAGATTGAGCAGTTCTTC
CASEGGEKIEQFF
>-|-|TRBJ1-2|14|TRBV28
TGTGCCAGCAGTTTACCCCCGGGGAACTATGGCTACACCTTC
CASSLPPGNYGYTF
>-|TRBD2|TRBJ2-2|14|TRBV29-1
TGCAGCGTCCGACTAGCGGGAAGGTTGGGGGAGCTGTTTTTT
CSVRLAGRLGELFF
>-|-|TRBJ2-3|15|TRBV6-4
TGTGCCAGCAGTGAAGGGACCCGGGGAGCAGATACGCAGTATTTT
CASSEGTRGADTQYF
>-|-|TRBJ2-1|15|TRBV7-7
TGTGCCAGCAGCTTAGTGGCGGGTTCCTACAATGAGCAGTTCTTC
CASSLVAGSYNEQFF
>-|TRBD2|TRBJ2-7|14|TRBV6-1
TGTGCCAGCAGTGTAGCGGGGCTCTCCTACGAGCAGTACTTC
CASSVAGLSYEQYF